Included here is one T cell receptor (beta chain) sequence, with context. Its antigen remains unidentified. Per-base quality was not reported, and no clone a single base away is much larger than it. The method behind the library was 5' RACE. The sequencer was an Illumina HiSeq 2000. Template switching added a universal primer binding site, and the final cDNA carried a unique molecular identifier that allowed TCR cDNA molecules to be counted accurately. First-strand cDNA for TCR alpha and beta chains was synthesized from specific primers in the conserved constant-segment region. To control for contamination, every cDNA library was double barcoded, receiving both a SMART-Mk sample barcode and Illumina barcodes. TruSeq adapter sequences and Illumina sample barcodes were added in two successive PCR steps. Sequencing of the TCR alpha and beta cDNA libraries was done on the Illumina HiSeq platform using custom primers. In the paper's pipeline: MiGEC processed the raw reads to extract unique molecular identifiers, while MiXCR was used to determine the CDR3 positions. Recombination models were inferred per individual with the repgenHMM and IGoR tools using an EM algorithm. Shared clonotypes were analyzed with the tcR package in R, and sharing was normalized by the product of cloneset sizes. To study raw recombination free of thymic and clonal selection effects, out-of-frame nonproductive sequences were analyzed. Through fastp at Q25 and MiXCR, TCRdb rebuilt clones from the public reads, retaining in-frame beta chains. Rows with a matching CDR3 protein are joined into one entry that keeps the most common DNA and genes. These V and J calls derive from TCRdb rather than the authors' analysis. The sample table contains approximately 500,000 distinct CDR3 sequences; only one count was recorded for roughly 15% of them. Less than 0.5% of the sample is taken by the ten largest.

These data originate in a study of identical twins (dated by TCRdb to 2016 to 2017). Context from the whole study: TCR alpha and beta repertoires from monozygotic twins, unrelated adults of various ages and cord blood were deep-sequenced to test whether fetal clonotypes persist. To rule out contamination, replicate twin experiments were performed at different times with different library preparation protocols. Results the study describes overall, beyond this receptor: Out-of-frame TCR alpha sharing in monozygotic twins was systematically underestimated by recombination models, whereas sharing between unrelated individuals was in agreement with the recombination models. Abundant cord blood beta clonotypes carried fewer insertions; young adult naive repertoires showed a weaker similar trend, while memory repertoires showed none. In beta out-of-frame sequences, excess twin sharing was weaker, because having fewer shared sequences lowered the signal-to-noise ratio. Compared with coincidental sharing between unrelated individuals, an excess of low generation-probability sequences was observed among out-of-frame TCR alpha sequences shared between twins. Invariant T cells such as MAIT and iNKT could partly confound zero-insertion analyses, though diverse VJ usage argued against this for most clonotypes. Because the same donors could not be followed over many years, conclusions were based on cross-sectional statistical analysis.

Only healthy Caucasian donors were included. Three pairs of female monozygotic twins, all aged 18 to 29 years, made up the twin cohort. Positive isolation kits from Invitrogen were used to isolate the CD4+ and CD8+ T cell populations. The CDR3, cysteine through phenylalanine, is 13 amino acids long. The entry retains the CDR3 DNA only, 39 bases that are in frame from base 1. For CDR1 and CDR2, the germline V gene lists WSHSY and SAAADI. Trimming leaves V shorter by 7 bases and J shorter by 5 bases, with the junction holding 6 bases beyond the gene matches. Another study also made use of these data, one on yellow fever vaccine responses in identical twins. The second study also describes: According to the authors, in identical twins the way T cells responded to vaccination appeared partly convergent and partly personalized. In identical twins, the study followed T cell clones that responded to the vaccine with precision.

What was sequenced was CD4+ T cells sorted from blood. The receptor chain draws on TRBV10-2 and TRBJ2-5, with 8 bases in between that match TRBD1. This TCR was recovered from a woman aged 18-29 years in good health. In nucleotide form, the sequence is TGCGCCAGCACTGGACAGGGCGTGGAGACCCAGTACTTC. It specifies CASTGQGVETQYF.